This T cell receptor beta chain was recovered during a study of cytomegalovirus exposure and HLA in healthy donors. Findings of the study overall: Analyses of presence and absence presupposed an approximately uniform sequencing depth across donors.

With regard to this clone: Its antigen is unknown.

The V gene lost 2 bases and the J gene lost 1 base, with 8 bases spanning the gap. The CDR3 totals 14 residues. From germline, CDR1 is MNHEY and CDR2 SVGAGI. The PCR had 60 Vbeta and 13 Jbeta primers. Clones were sequenced by immunoSEQ multiplex PCR, and TCRdb holds only the in-frame ones, with some missing. The sample yields a few hundred thousand clones, approximately 68% seen once. The chain has TRBV6-5 and TRBJ1-1; possible D gene TRBD1, 6 bases. The clonotype comes from a woman in her twenties or thirties in good health and CMV-seronegative. Sequences were obtained from PBMCs. Written as DNA, the CDR3 is TGTGCCAGCAGTTACCACAGGGAGAACACTGAAGCTTTCTTT. Protein sequence: CASSYHRENTEAFF.